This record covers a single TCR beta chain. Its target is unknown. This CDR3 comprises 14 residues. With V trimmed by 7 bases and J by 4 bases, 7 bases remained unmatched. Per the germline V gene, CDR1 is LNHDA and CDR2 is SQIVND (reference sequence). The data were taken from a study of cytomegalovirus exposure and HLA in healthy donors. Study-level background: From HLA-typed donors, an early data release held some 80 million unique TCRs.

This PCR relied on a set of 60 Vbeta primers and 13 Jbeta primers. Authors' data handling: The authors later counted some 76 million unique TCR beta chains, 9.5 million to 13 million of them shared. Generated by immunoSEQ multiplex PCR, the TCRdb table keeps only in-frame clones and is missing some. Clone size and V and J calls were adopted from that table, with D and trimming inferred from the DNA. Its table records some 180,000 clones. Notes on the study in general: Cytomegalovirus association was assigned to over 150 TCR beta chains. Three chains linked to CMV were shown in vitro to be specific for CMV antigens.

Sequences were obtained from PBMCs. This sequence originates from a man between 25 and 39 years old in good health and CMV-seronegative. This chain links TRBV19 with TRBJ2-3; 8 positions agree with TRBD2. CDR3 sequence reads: CASTPGGLADTQYF. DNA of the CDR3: TGTGCCAGTACCCCGGGGGGGCTGGCAGATACGCAGTATTTT. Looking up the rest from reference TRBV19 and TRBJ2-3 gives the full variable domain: DGGITQSPKYLFRKEGQNVTLSCEQNLNHDAMYWYRQDPGQGLRLIYYSQIVNDFQKGDIAEGYSVSREKKESFPLTVTSAQKNPTAFYLCASTPGGLADTQYFGPGTRLTVL.